Shown below are 17 T cell receptor beta chains from a single sample sequenced in a study of T-cell reconstitution after alpha-beta-depleted transplantation in children. Unique molecular identifiers were used to barcode this TCRbeta library. One entry per CDR3 protein results from TCRdb running MiXCR on the PCR reads. The table has more than 500,000 distinct CDR3 sequences, around 10% seen once. The source was PBMCs, mostly from graft donor cells, collected 180 days after TCRalphabeta/CD19-depleted stem cell transplant. The origin of the receptors is a female patient aged 2 to 10 who had a stem cell transplant for aplastic anemia, so the T cells may come from the graft donor.

This clonotype was detected many times. The chain couples TRBV24-1 to TRBJ2-1; 16 nucleotides match TRBD2. Germline CDR1 KGHDR, CDR2 SFDVKD. The CDR3 extends over 17 amino acids. Trimming took 5 bases from V and 9 from J; bases not matched to a gene: 9. The CDR3 DNA follows: TGTGCCACCAGTGGCCCGGGACTAGCGGGAGGGCCGCTTGAGCAGTTCTTC. Translation: CATSGPGLAGGPLEQFF.

This clonotype turned up a few times. This chain joins TRBV5-1 and TRBJ2-1; 12 bases align to TRBD2. This CDR3 spans 17 amino acids. Germline V gene lookup returns CDR1 SGHRS and CDR2 YFSETQ. The V gene end was trimmed by 7 bases and the J gene end by 5 bases; junction bases not matched to a gene: 13. The CDR3 nucleotides are TGCGCCAGCCGCTACCCGGGACTAGCGGGCGCAAACAATGAGCAGTTCTTC. It yields the protein CASRYPGLAGANNEQFF.

This clonotype showed up many times. The rearrangement uses TRBV15 and TRBJ1-1; weak D call: TRBD1 (6 bases). Trimming removed 1 base from V and 7 bases from J, with 19 bases in between. Germline values: CDR1 LNHNV, CDR2 YYDKDF (reference sequence). The CDR3 has 16 residues. The DNA of the CDR3 is TGTGCCACCAGCAGAGTCCCCCAAGACAGGTCGGGTGAAGCTTTCTTT. Translating it yields CATSRVPQDRSGEAFF.

The V call is TRBV9, the J call TRBJ1-2; D is perhaps TRBD1 (6 bases). The CDR3 extends over 14 amino acids. Germline CDR1 reads SGDLS; CDR2 reads YYNGEE. Deletions cut 4 bases from V and 1 base from J, with 11 bases between. The CDR3 sequence: CASSPQGGNYGYTF. For the CDR3, the DNA is TGTGCCAGCAGCCCACAAGGGGGTAACTATGGCTACACCTTC.

The chain couples TRBV3-1 to TRBJ2-7; possibly TRBD1 for D (6 bases). Germline V CDR1 and CDR2: LGHDT, YNNKEL (reference sequence). This CDR3 comprises 15 residues. V was shortened by 8 bases and J by 2 bases, with 19 bases between the two germline ends. The CDR3, as DNA: TGTGCCAGCTGCGCACAGGGTGCAGGTCCCTACGAGCAGTACTTC. This codes for CASCAQGAGPYEQYF.

CDR3 DNA sequence: TGTGCCATCAGTGGGGCGGGACAAGAGACCCAGTACTTC. Translated: CAISGAGQETQYF. The chain has TRBV10-3 and TRBJ2-5; D may be TRBD2 (6 bases). V shed 4 bases and J shed 2 bases, with 8 bases lying between them. The CDR3 runs 13 residues. CDR1 is ENHRY, CDR2 SYGVKD, per germline.

Many counts were recorded for this clonotype. The V and J genes are TRBV5-5 and TRBJ1-2; D uncertain. The CDR3 spans 16 residues. CDR1 SGHKS and CDR2 YYEKEE come from the germline V gene (reference sequence). V was shortened by 4 bases and J by 4 bases, with 20 bases between the two germline ends. CDR3 bases: TGTGCCAGCAGCCCAGGTTACGTGGAAGGGTTCTATGGCTACACCTTC. This translates into CASSPGYVEGFYGYTF.

This clonotype occurred many times. The J gene is TRBJ1-5, the V gene TRBV29-1; 9 bases fit TRBD1. The CDR3 extends over 15 amino acids. The trim removed 6 bases at V and 1 base at J, leaving 7 bases unmatched. Germline V gene data show CDR1 as SQVTM and CDR2 as ANQGSEA. The DNA for the CDR3 is TGCAGCGTGCAAACAGGGGGCGGGAGCAATCAGCCCCAGCATTTT. The encoded protein is CSVQTGGGSNQPQHF. The full variable domain, its missing parts supplied by reference TRBV29-1 and TRBJ1-5, is SAVISQKPSRDICQRGTSLTIQCQVDSQVTMMFWYRQQPGQSLTLIATANQGSEATYESGFVIDKFPISRPNLTFSTLTVSNMSPEDSSIYLCSVQTGGGSNQPQHFGDGTRLSIL.

This sequence joins TRBV7-9 and TRBJ2-1, with 9 bases matching TRBD1. The CDR3 consists of 13 residues. The V segment lost 11 bases and the J segment 9 bases; nucleotides outside the gene matches: 11. Germline-derived CDR1 and CDR2 are SEHNR and FQNEAQ (reference sequence). The CDR3 here is CAAWGQGWAEQFF. DNA of the CDR3: TGTGCCGCCTGGGGACAGGGCTGGGCTGAGCAGTTCTTC. The full variable domain, in which reference TRBV7-9 and TRBJ2-1 provide the parts outside the CDR3, is DTGVSQNPRHKITKRGQNVTFRCDPISEHNRLYWYRQTLGQGPEFLTYFQNEAQLEKSRLLSDRFSAERPKGSFSTLEIQRTEQGDSAMYLCAAWGQGWAEQFFGPGTRLTVL.

The sample holds a few counts of this clonotype. The chain couples TRBV29-1 to TRBJ2-2; 8 positions match TRBD2. Per germline, CDR1 SQVTM and CDR2 ANQGSEA. CDR3 length: 17 amino acids. With 0 bases clipped from V and 3 bases from J, the junction kept 9 bases outside the gene matches. The CDR3 sequence is CSVEDPDTSGYTGELFF. The CDR3 DNA is TGCAGCGTTGAAGATCCCGATACTAGCGGATACACCGGGGAGCTGTTTTTT.

The chain uses TRBV7-2 and TRBJ2-1; TRBD1 might be the D (6 bases). Trimming removed 6 bases from V and 0 bases from J, with 9 bases in between. The CDR3 is 14 amino acids. Per germline, CDR1 SGHTA and CDR2 FQGNSA. The CDR3 DNA sequence: TGTGCCAGCAGTAAGGACAGCTCCTACAATGAGCAGTTCTTC. Translated, it gives CASSKDSSYNEQFF. Variable domain in full (rest from reference TRBV7-2 and TRBJ2-1): GAGVSQSPSNKVTEKGKDVELRCDPISGHTALYWYRQSLGQGLEFLIYFQGNSAPDKSGLPSDRFSAERTGGSVSTLTIQRTQQEDSAVYLCASSKDSSYNEQFFGPGTRLTVL.

This clonotype was detected a few times. This rearrangement joins TRBV7-3 to TRBJ2-2; 8 nucleotides line up with TRBD2. V shed 5 bases, J shed 7 bases, and the junction held 12 bases outside the gene matches. Germline loops: CDR1 SGHTA, CDR2 FQGTGA. The CDR3 consists of 16 residues. In DNA, the CDR3 is TGTGCCAGCAGCGGGCGGCCGGGAGGGCTAATCGGGGAGCTGTTTTTT. Its protein product is CASSGRPGGLIGELFF. Full variable domain (rest looked up from reference TRBV7-3 and TRBJ2-2): GAGVSQTPSNKVTEKGKYVELRCDPISGHTALYWYRQSLGQGPEFLIYFQGTGAADDSGLPNDRFFAVRPEGSVSTLKIQRTERGDSAVYLCASSGRPGGLIGELFFGEGSRLTVL.

This clonotype was counted between two and nine times. This chain links TRBV7-9 with TRBJ2-5; 7 bases agree with TRBD1. This CDR3 contains 15 residues. Germline loops: CDR1 SEHNR, CDR2 FQNEAQ (reference sequence). Losses at the gene ends were 4 bases for V and 4 bases for J; bases not matched to a gene: 9. The CDR3: CASSSRQGVGETQYF. The DNA of the CDR3 is TGTGCCAGCAGCTCCCGACAGGGCGTTGGAGAGACCCAGTACTTC.

This clonotype was seen a few times. The chain links TRBV28 to TRBJ2-3, with 7 bases matching TRBD2. In germline, CDR1 is MDHEN, CDR2 SYDVKM. CDR3 size: 16 residues. The V segment lost 0 bases and the J segment 0 bases; nucleotides outside the gene matches: 3. Here the CDR3 reads CASSLWAGASTDTQYF. CDR3 bases: TGTGCCAGCAGTTTATGGGCGGGAGCTAGCACAGATACGCAGTATTTT.

The chain links TRBV27 to TRBJ1-2, with 10 bases that match TRBD1. The V gene end was trimmed by 4 bases and the J gene end by 3 bases; junction bases not matched to a gene: 2. Germline lookup yields CDR1 MNHEY and CDR2 SMNVEV (reference sequence). This CDR3 spans 14 amino acids. CDR3 sequence reads: CASSWTGGYYGYTF. CDR3 nucleotide sequence: TGTGCCAGCAGTTGGACAGGGGGTTACTATGGCTACACCTTC.

The J gene is TRBJ2-2, the V gene TRBV4-1; D ambiguous. Trimming cost V 3 bases and J 3 bases, with 32 bases left between them. Germline V gene sequence: CDR1 MGHRA, CDR2 YSYEKL. The CDR3 extends over 22 amino acids. The chain's CDR3 is CASSHRPPPATPIPGDTGELFF. The CDR3 region has the DNA TGCGCCAGCAGCCATCGACCCCCCCCTGCGACACCGATCCCAGGTGACACCGGGGAGCTGTTTTTT.

This clonotype has at least ten counts. The rearrangement joins TRBV4-3 to TRBJ2-1; D is possibly TRBD2 (5 bases). V was cut by 2 bases and J by 8 bases, with 7 bases left in between. Germline V gene data show CDR1 as LGHNA and CDR2 as YSLEER. The CDR3 sequence is 12 residues long. The CDR3: CASSQIGDEQFF. The CDR3 nucleotides are TGCGCCAGCAGCCAAATCGGGGATGAGCAGTTCTTC.